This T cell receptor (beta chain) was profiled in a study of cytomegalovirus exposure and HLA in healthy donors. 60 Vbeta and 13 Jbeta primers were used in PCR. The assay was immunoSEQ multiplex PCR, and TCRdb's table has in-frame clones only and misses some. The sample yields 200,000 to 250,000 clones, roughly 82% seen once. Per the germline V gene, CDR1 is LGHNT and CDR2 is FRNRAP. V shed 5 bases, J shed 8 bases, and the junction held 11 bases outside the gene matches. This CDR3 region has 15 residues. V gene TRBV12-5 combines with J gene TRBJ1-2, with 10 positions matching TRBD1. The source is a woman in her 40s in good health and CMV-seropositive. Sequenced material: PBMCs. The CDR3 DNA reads TGTGCTAGTGGTACCGGGACAGGGGATGCTGGCGGCTACACCTTC. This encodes CASGTGTGDAGGYTF.